These 31 T cell receptor beta chains came from one sample sequenced in a study of identical twins' blood T cells. TCRdb passed the 5' RACE reads through MiXCR, listing each CDR3 protein once. The sample contains 350,000 to 400,000 distinct CDR3 sequences, 25% to 35% of which appear only once. The sample comprised PBMCs. Every receptor here comes from a woman aged 18-49 years in good health.

This chain joins TRBV10-3 and TRBJ1-2; 9 positions agree with TRBD1. Germline V gives CDR1 ENHRY, CDR2 SYGVKD. The trim removed 10 bases at V and 7 bases at J, leaving 4 bases unmatched. The CDR3 has 11 amino acids. CDR3 sequence: CATGTGIGYTF. The CDR3 DNA sequence: TGTGCCACCGGGACAGGGATTGGCTACACCTTC.

This chain uses TRBV20-1 with TRBJ1-3; a possible D gene is TRBD1 (6 bases). The CDR3 is made up of 13 amino acids. The germline V gene encodes CDR1 DFQATT and CDR2 SNEGSKA (reference sequence). V dropped 7 bases and J dropped 1 base, with 11 bases sitting between them. The CDR3, as DNA: TGCAGTGTCCTCCAGGGGTCTGGAAACACCATATATTTT. Protein sequence: CSVLQGSGNTIYF.

In its sample, this clonotype was seen a few times. The chain's CDR3 is CASSLTYGNYGYTF. The CDR3 coding sequence is TGCGCCAGCAGCTTAACTTACGGGAACTATGGCTACACCTTC. The chain recombines TRBV5-1 with TRBJ1-2, with no clear D. Germline assignment: CDR1 SGHRS and CDR2 YFSETQ. This CDR3 is built from 14 residues. The ends were cut back, 2 bases at V and 2 bases at J, with 10 bases in the middle.

This clonotype has just a few counts. CDR3 nucleotides: TGCAGCGTTGCATTGGCGAACACAGATACGCAGTATTTT. Its protein is CSVALANTDTQYF. The chain has TRBV29-1 and TRBJ2-3; D unclear. CDR1 is SQVTM, CDR2 ANQGSEA, per germline. This CDR3 comprises 13 residues. V shed 4 bases and J shed 2 bases, with 10 bases lying between them.

The V and J genes are TRBV6-2 or TRBV6-3 and TRBJ1-1, with 9 bases matching TRBD1. The CDR3 loop spans 15 amino acids. With 0 bases clipped from V and 4 bases from J, the junction kept 3 bases outside the gene matches. In germline, CDR1 is MNHEY, CDR2 SVGEGT. CDR3 in DNA: TGTGCCAGCAGTTACTCGGACAGGGGAAGCACTGAAGCTTTCTTT. Its protein is CASSYSDRGSTEAFF.

On this clonotype itself: A much bigger clone sits one base away, suggesting this may be a read error. V gene TRBV29-1 combines with J gene TRBJ2-2, with TRBD2 as a possible D gene (6 bases). Per germline, CDR1 SQVTM and CDR2 ANQGSEA. CDR3 length equals 12 residues. CDR3 sequence: CSVTGSTGGLFF. CDR3 nucleotide sequence: TGCAGCGTTACAGGTTCCACCGGGGGGCTGTTTTTT.

V usage is TRBV4-3 and J usage is TRBJ1-4; 9 bases line up with TRBD1. Per germline, CDR1 LGHNA and CDR2 YSLEER. V lost 0 bases and J lost 5; bases outside the gene matches: 4. The CDR3 has 16 amino acids. The CDR3 nucleotides read TGCGCCAGCAGCCAAGACGGACAGGGGTTAAATGAAAAACTGTTTTTT. This sequence encodes CASSQDGQGLNEKLFF.

This clonotype was counted between two and nine times. The V and J genes are TRBV19 and TRBJ2-7; D tentatively fits TRBD1 or TRBD2 (6 bases each). The CDR3 has 15 amino acids. Germline CDR1 and CDR2: LNHDA and SQIVND (reference sequence). V lost 5 bases and J 2 bases, leaving 16 bases between the germline ends. The CDR3 bases are TGTGCCAGTAGTGTACGGGGGCAGTCTACCTACGAGCAGTACTTC. This codes for CASSVRGQSTYEQYF.

The sample holds a few counts of this clonotype. Sequence at one end of the junction differs from germline and may be a read error. This chain uses TRBV29-1 with TRBJ2-2; 9 bases match TRBD1. The germline V gene has CDR1 SQVTM and CDR2 ANQGSEA. This CDR3 contains 14 residues. The CDR3 DNA sequence: TGCAGCGCAGAAGACAGGGGGGACACCGGGGAGCTTTTTTTT. Protein product: CSAEDRGDTGELFF.

This clonotype was seen a handful of times. CDR3 coding DNA: TGTGCCTGGAGTCTCGTCAAGAACACTGAAGCTTTCTTT. It specifies CAWSLVKNTEAFF. This sequence joins TRBV30 and TRBJ1-1, with unresolved D. CDR3 length: 13 amino acids. Trimming removed 2 bases at V and 1 base at J, with 8 bases between. Germline loops: CDR1 GTSNPN, CDR2 SVGIG (reference sequence).

The table lists this clonotype with a few counts. At one end the junction does not follow the germline gene, possibly because of a read error. This chain joins TRBV11-2 and TRBJ1-5; D call uncertain. The CDR3 covers 13 residues. In germline, CDR1 is SGHAT, CDR2 FQNNGV. The CDR3 region is CVSSLAGWQPQHF. CDR3 DNA sequence: TGTGTCAGCAGCTTAGCCGGTTGGCAGCCCCAGCATTTT.

This rearrangement joins TRBV15 to TRBJ1-4; no reliable D call. This CDR3 has 14 residues. Between the trimmed V and J ends, which lost 5 bases and 8 bases, there was a span of 15 bases. Germline-derived CDR1 and CDR2 are LNHNV and YYDKDF (reference sequence). The CDR3 coding sequence is TGTGCCACCAGCTCGGGGAATGTGGGGGAAAAACTGTTTTTT. The encoded protein is CATSSGNVGEKLFF.

The V gene is TRBV20-1, the J gene TRBJ2-1; 10 nucleotides agree with TRBD2. V shed 1 base, J shed 0 bases, and the junction held 9 bases outside the gene matches. The V gene's germline CDR1 is DFQATT and CDR2 SNEGSKA (reference sequence). The CDR3 sequence is 18 residues long. The CDR3 bases are TGCAGTGCTAGAGTTGTACTAGCGGGAAGGAGCTCCTACAATGAGCAGTTCTTC. It yields the protein CSARVVLAGRSSYNEQFF.

This clonotype showed up just once. The CDR3 sequence: CASSAPRTGVFGYTF. In DNA form, the CDR3 reads TGTGCCAGCAGCGCACCCCGGACAGGGGTCTTTGGCTACACCTTC. The chain uses TRBV9 and TRBJ1-2; 9 bases map to TRBD1. The CDR3 consists of 15 residues. Germline values: CDR1 SGDLS, CDR2 YYNGEE. The V segment lost 3 bases and the J segment 7 bases; nucleotides outside the gene matches: 10.

The chain uses TRBV20-1 and TRBJ1-1, with 7 nucleotides matching TRBD1. CDR1 is DFQATT, CDR2 SNEGSKA, per germline (reference sequence). The CDR3 extends over 14 amino acids. The junction had 6 bases not matched to a gene; V was cut back by 4 bases and J by 1 base. DNA of the CDR3: TGCAGTGCTATTGCAGGGGGGCCGAACACTGAAGCTTTCTTT. It codes for CSAIAGGPNTEAFF.

This clonotype was found many times. This sequence joins TRBV20-1 and TRBJ2-1; TRBD2 aligns across 10 bases. With V trimmed by 7 bases and J by 1 base, 7 bases remained unmatched. There are 15 residues in the CDR3. Germline CDR1 is DFQATT and CDR2 is SNEGSKA (reference sequence). CDR3 in DNA: TGCAGTGTTGGAAGACTAGCGGGTTCCTACAATGAGCAGTTCTTC. It translates to CSVGRLAGSYNEQFF.

The chain uses TRBV29-1 and TRBJ1-1; TRBD1 might be the D (6 bases). The V and J ends lost 8 bases and 11 bases respectively, with 21 bases between them. The CDR3 loop spans 12 amino acids. The V gene's germline CDR1 is SQVTM and CDR2 ANQGSEA. The CDR3: CSPARGENMAFF. CDR3 DNA sequence: TGCAGCCCAGCCAGGGGCGAAAATATGGCTTTCTTT.

CDR3 loop: CASSLTHGAGNTIYF. CDR3 nucleotides: TGCGCCAGCAGCCTCACCCACGGGGCTGGAAACACCATATATTTT. This chain links TRBV4-3 with TRBJ1-3; D call uncertain. The length of the CDR3 is 15 residues. CDR1 is LGHNA and CDR2 is YSLEER in the germline V gene. V lost 4 bases, J lost 2 bases, and 12 bases lay in between.

The table lists this clonotype with many counts. The rearrangement joins TRBV12-3 or TRBV12-4 to TRBJ1-2; D call uncertain. Trimming stripped 3 bases from V and 5 bases from J, with 10 bases between. This CDR3 comprises 13 residues. CDR3 nucleotides: TGTGCCAGCAGTTTGTCCCAGGTTTATGGCTACACCTTC. Translated, it gives CASSLSQVYGYTF.

Many counts were recorded for this clonotype. The gene calls are TRBV12-3 or TRBV12-4 and TRBJ2-7; tentative D call: TRBD1 (6 bases). V was pared by 0 bases and J by 0 bases, with 12 bases between. The CDR3 has 16 residues. Written as DNA, the CDR3 is TGTGCCAGCAGTTTAGCGCTCGGGGACAACTCCTACGAGCAGTACTTC. The encoded protein is CASSLALGDNSYEQYF.

The chain carries TRBV19 and TRBJ1-5; TRBD1 aligns across 8 bases. The CDR3 runs 14 residues. Germline CDR1 and CDR2: LNHDA and SQIVND (reference sequence). Germline trimming cut 5 bases from V and 6 bases from J; bases unmatched to any gene: 6. Here the CDR3 DNA reads TGTGCCAGTAGTGCAGACAGGGGATTTCAGCCCCAGCATTTT. This gives the protein CASSADRGFQPQHF.

This clonotype was counted only a few times. V and J are TRBV13 and TRBJ1-2, with D possibly matching TRBD1 (6 bases). Germline CDR1 reads PRHDT; CDR2 reads FYEKMQ (reference sequence). The CDR3 covers 15 residues. Trimming shortened V by 4 bases and J by 5 bases, and 17 bases separated the two germline ends. The DNA for the CDR3 is TGTGCCAGCAGCTCCCGTACAGGGTGGATTTATGGCTACACCTTC. This codes for CASSSRTGWIYGYTF.

In this sample, this clonotype turned up many times. The chain uses TRBV29-1 and TRBJ1-1; 7 bases agree with TRBD1. Trimming at V came to 8 bases and at J to 5 bases, leaving 11 bases not matched to a gene. CDR3 size: 13 residues. CDR1 is SQVTM, CDR2 ANQGSEA, per germline. The CDR3 DNA reads TGCAGCTTAACTCGACAGGGATGGACTGAAGCTTTCTTT. Translating it yields CSLTRQGWTEAFF.

In regard to this clonotype: Only one base separates this from a far larger clonotype, so it likely reflects a read error. The V and J genes are TRBV27 and TRBJ1-5; D is possibly TRBD1 (5 bases). Germline CDR1 reads MNHEY; CDR2 reads SMNVEV (reference sequence). The germline V and J ends were trimmed by 2 bases and 4 bases, with 9 bases remaining between them. CDR3 size: 14 residues. The CDR3 sequence is CASSLTGWNQPQHF. In nucleotides, the CDR3 is TGTGCCAGCAGTTTAACAGGATGGAATCAGCCCCAGCATTTT.

As concerns this clonotype: A junction boundary mismatches the germline segment, possibly from a read error. The gene calls are TRBV3-1 and TRBJ1-2, with 7 positions matching TRBD1. The CDR3 is 14 residues long. Germline V lookup: CDR1 LGHDT, CDR2 YNNKEL (reference sequence). The CDR3, as DNA: TGTGCCAACAGCCAGGCTACAGGGGACTATGGCTACACCTTC. The encoded protein is CANSQATGDYGYTF.

Many counts were recorded for this clonotype. The chain joins TRBV6-1 to TRBJ1-5; 7 nucleotides align to TRBD1. V trimming: 3 bases; J trimming: 2 bases; junction bases outside the gene matches: 7. CDR1 is MNHNS, CDR2 SASEGT, per germline. The CDR3 consists of 16 residues. As DNA, the CDR3 is TGTGCCAGCAGTGATTACGGGACAGTGGGCAATCAGCCCCAGCATTTT. As protein: CASSDYGTVGNQPQHF.

The chain links TRBV3-1 to TRBJ1-2; 8 positions match TRBD1. Germline CDR1 reads LGHDT; CDR2 reads YNNKEL (reference sequence). With 1 base clipped from V and 5 bases from J, the junction kept 9 bases outside the gene matches. The CDR3 is made up of 16 amino acids. The DNA of the CDR3 is TGTGCCAGCAGCCAAGTTTCCGGGACAGGTCGGTATGGCTACACCTTC. It codes for CASSQVSGTGRYGYTF.

A few counts support this clonotype. V usage is TRBV25-1 and J usage is TRBJ1-2; D remains unclear. CDR1 and CDR2 (germline): MGHDK, SYGVNS. The ends were cut back, 0 bases at V and 8 bases at J, with 10 bases in the middle. The CDR3 contains 13 residues. The CDR3 loop is CASSEYTVQGYTF. Here the CDR3 DNA reads TGTGCCAGCAGTGAATACACGGTTCAAGGCTACACCTTC.

This chain joins TRBV12-3 or TRBV12-4 and TRBJ1-2; 7 nucleotides line up with TRBD1. This CDR3 has 15 residues. The J segment lost 4 bases and the V segment lost 5 bases, leaving 10 bases of the junction unmatched. Here the CDR3 reads CASSAKAGQLYGYTF. Written as DNA, the CDR3 is TGTGCCAGCAGTGCCAAAGCGGGACAGCTCTATGGCTACACCTTC.

This clonotype was picked up many times. The chain recombines TRBV11-2 with TRBJ1-1; a weak D match, TRBD1 (6 bases). The ends were cut back, 5 bases at V and 4 bases at J, with 17 bases in the middle. The CDR3 length is 15 residues. Germline CDR1 and CDR2: SGHAT and FQNNGV. In nucleotides, the CDR3 is TGTGCCAGCAGCCTACTAAAAGGGGGTGGCACTGAAGCTTTCTTT. Translating it yields CASSLLKGGGTEAFF.

V is TRBV20-1 and J is TRBJ1-1; D unresolved. Trimming left V 6 bases short and J 1 base short, with 6 bases between. The germline V gene encodes CDR1 DFQATT and CDR2 SNEGSKA (reference sequence). This CDR3 has 11 amino acids. The CDR3 here is CSALRNTEAFF. DNA for the CDR3: TGCAGTGCCCTAAGGAACACTGAAGCTTTCTTT.